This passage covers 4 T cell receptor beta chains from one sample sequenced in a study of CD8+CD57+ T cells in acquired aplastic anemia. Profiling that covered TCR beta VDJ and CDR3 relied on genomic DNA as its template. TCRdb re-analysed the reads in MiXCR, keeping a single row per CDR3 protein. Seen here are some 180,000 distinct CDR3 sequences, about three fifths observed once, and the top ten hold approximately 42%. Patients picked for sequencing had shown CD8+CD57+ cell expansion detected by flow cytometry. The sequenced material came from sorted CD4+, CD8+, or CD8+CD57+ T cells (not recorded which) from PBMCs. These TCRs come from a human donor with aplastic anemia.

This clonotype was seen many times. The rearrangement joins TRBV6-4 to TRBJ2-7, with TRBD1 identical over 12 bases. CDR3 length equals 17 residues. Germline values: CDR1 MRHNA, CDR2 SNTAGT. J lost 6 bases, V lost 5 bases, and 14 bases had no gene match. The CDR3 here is CASSPPGTGGETGEQYF. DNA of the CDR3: TGTGCCAGCAGTCCCCCCGGGACAGGGGGCGAGACTGGCGAGCAGTACTTC.

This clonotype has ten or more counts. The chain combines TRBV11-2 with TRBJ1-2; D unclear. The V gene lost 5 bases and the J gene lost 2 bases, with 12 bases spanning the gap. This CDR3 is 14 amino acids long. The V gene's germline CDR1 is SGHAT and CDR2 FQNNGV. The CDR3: CASSPLSSNYGYTF. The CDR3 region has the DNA TGTGCCAGCAGCCCGTTGTCTTCGAACTATGGCTACACCTTC.

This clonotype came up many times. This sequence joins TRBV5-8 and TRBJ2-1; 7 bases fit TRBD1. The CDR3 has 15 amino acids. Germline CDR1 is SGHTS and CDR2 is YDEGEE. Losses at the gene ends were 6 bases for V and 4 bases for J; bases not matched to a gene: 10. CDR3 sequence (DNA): TGTGCCAGCAAAGGCCGGGACAGCGGATACAATGAGCAGTTCTTC. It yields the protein CASKGRDSGYNEQFF.

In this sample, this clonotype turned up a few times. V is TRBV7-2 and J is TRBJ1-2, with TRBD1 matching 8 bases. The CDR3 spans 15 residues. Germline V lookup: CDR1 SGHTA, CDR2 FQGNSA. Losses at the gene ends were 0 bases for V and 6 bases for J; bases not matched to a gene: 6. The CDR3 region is CASSLAVGQGDGYTF. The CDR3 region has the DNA TGTGCCAGCAGCTTAGCCGTAGGACAGGGTGATGGCTACACCTTC.